Sequencing of this TCR beta chain was carried out in a study of T cell responses to AZD1222 COVID-19 vaccine. General study findings and limits: At baseline, just a handful of AZD1222 recipients tested seropositive.

Only in-frame clones appear in the TCRdb table, and some are missing; sequencing was by immunoSEQ multiplex PCR. This sample has over 85,000 clones, with about 95% found just once. Points on this clone: Antigen: not known.

This clonotype was obtained from an adult who received the AZD1222 COVID-19 vaccine. The sample was peripheral blood, taken 28 days after the second AZD1222 dose.

The CDR3 region has the DNA TGTGCCAGCAGTTTTGGCGGGGGGACGTATGAGCAGTTCTTC. Translation: CASSFGGGTYEQFF. J is TRBJ2-1 and V is TRBV27; 8 nucleotides agree with TRBD2. Unmatched junction bases numbered 6, after V lost 3 bases and J lost 8 bases. This CDR3 region has 14 residues. The germline V gene has CDR1 MNHEY and CDR2 SMNVEV (reference sequence).